This T cell receptor beta chain was identified during a study of cytomegalovirus exposure and HLA in healthy donors. Findings and caveats of the study: Researchers reported in a later analysis that a missense DCLRE1C variant was tied to TCR beta V- and J-gene trimming. There were some V segments, including TRBV6-2 and TRBV6-3, excluded as indistinguishable. It was shown in a later analysis that HLA-associated TCR beta chains were more clonally expanded than other, equally common chains. In an earlier analysis, in around 590 donors, most V segments appeared productive either ~87% or ~30% of the time.

Notes on this clone: Its antigen is as yet unknown.

Deletions cut 0 bases from V and 0 bases from J, with 6 bases between. Per germline, CDR1 LGHNA and CDR2 YNFKEQ. This CDR3 has 16 residues. The PCR ran on 60 Vbeta and 13 Jbeta primers. Sequencing used immunoSEQ multiplex PCR; TCRdb keeps in-frame clones, though not all of them. Among 150,000 or so clones listed, approximately 84% were seen once. The receptor was derived from a boy younger than 10 in good health and CMV-seronegative. Specimen: PBMCs. The J gene is TRBJ2-6, the V gene TRBV4-2; D remains unclear. The CDR3: CASSQDPNSGANVLTF. The CDR3 region has the DNA TGTGCCAGCAGCCAAGACCCAAACTCTGGGGCCAACGTCCTGACTTTC.